Below, 26 T cell receptor beta chains from the same sample are listed, as sequenced in a study of T cells in Graves' hyperthyroidism and ophthalmopathy (dated by TCRdb to the late 2010s). Libraries were built with multiplex PCR. Sequencing relied on an Illumina HiSeq 2000. TCR beta CDR3 regions were amplified from RNA transcripts. For the first round of RT-PCR on the TCR CDR3, the HTBI primer set was used together with the Qiagen OneStep RT-PCR kit. TCRdb's own reprocessing of the public reads used fastp at Q25 and MiXCR and kept productive beta chains. Identical CDR3 proteins give one entry, which carries the most common genes and DNA. For this sample there are some 380,000 distinct CDR3 sequences; around an eighth appear just once. The top ten constitute roughly 20% of the sample. Material for sequencing was blood. These receptors came from a man aged 25 to 40 with Graves' hyperthyroidism that later progressed to Graves' ophthalmopathy.

For this clonotype: This may stem from a read error, because a much larger clone lies one nucleotide away. The chain recombines TRBV7-2 with TRBJ2-1; D is ambiguous. This CDR3 has 15 amino acids. Germline V CDR1 and CDR2: SGHTA, FQGNSA. CDR3 in DNA: TGTGCCAGCAGCTTAGTTACCAGCTCCTACAATGGGCAGTTCTTC. Translating gives CASSLVTSSYNGQFF.

To note about this clonotype: A much larger clonotype is one base distant, so this may be a read error. This likely comes from a read error, as the CDR3 has no conserved phenylalanine or tryptophan at its end. This sequence joins TRBV5-1 and TRBJ2-1; either TRBD1 or TRBD2 may fit D (8 bases each). V was pared by 4 bases and J by 7 bases, with 21 bases between. Germline assignment: CDR1 SGHRS and CDR2 YFSETQ. The CDR3 covers 16 residues. Here the CDR3 DNA reads TGCGCCAGCAGCGCGGGGGGCGGACAGGGAATTAATGAGCAGTTCCTC. Translated, it gives CASSAGGGQGINEQFL.

In its sample, this clonotype was seen a few times. CDR3 coding DNA: TGTGCCTGGAGGACAGACATCTACAATGAGCAGTTCTTC. Its translation is CAWRTDIYNEQFF. V gene TRBV30 combines with J gene TRBJ2-1; maybe TRBD1 (5 bases). CDR1 is GTSNPN and CDR2 is SVGIG in the germline V gene (reference sequence). Trimming left V 3 bases short and J 3 bases short, with 9 bases between. This CDR3 region has 13 residues.

The chain uses TRBV5-4 and TRBJ1-1; D not certain. Germline values: CDR1 SGHNT, CDR2 YYREEE (reference sequence). This CDR3 comprises 14 residues. The V and J ends lost 2 bases and 1 base respectively, with 9 bases between them. In DNA form, the CDR3 reads TGTGCCAGCAGCTTTCTTGCTACGAACACTGAAGCTTTCTTT. Translation gives CASSFLATNTEAFF.

Note on this clonotype: One base away lies a much larger clone, so this may be a sequencing read error. CDR3: CASSPGRAGGYTF. The CDR3 DNA is TGTGCCAGCTCACCGGGAAGGGCGGGTGGCTACACCTTC. V usage is TRBV18 and J usage is TRBJ1-2; no definite D call. Between the trimmed V and J ends, which lost 3 bases and 7 bases, there was a span of 12 bases. Germline V lookup: CDR1 KGHSH, CDR2 LQKENI. The CDR3 extends over 13 amino acids.

In this sample, this clonotype turned up many times. V gene TRBV13 combines with J gene TRBJ2-1, with TRBD2 identical over 8 bases. There are 16 residues in the CDR3. V trimming: 3 bases; J trimming: 2 bases; junction bases outside the gene matches: 6. Germline lookup yields CDR1 PRHDT and CDR2 FYEKMQ (reference sequence). CDR3 protein: CASSFSGAGTYNEQFF. DNA of the CDR3: TGTGCCAGCAGCTTTAGCGGGGCCGGAACCTACAATGAGCAGTTCTTC. Supplemented by reference TRBV13 and TRBJ2-1, the full variable domain reads AAGVIQSPRHLIKEKRETATLKCYPIPRHDTVYWYQQGPGQDPQFLISFYEKMQSDKGSIPDRFSAQQFSDYHSELNMSSLELGDSALYFCASSFSGAGTYNEQFFGPGTRLTVL.

The rearrangement uses TRBV11-2 and TRBJ1-6, with 8 bases matching TRBD1. Trimming cost V 6 bases and J 2 bases; bases outside gene matches: 6. The CDR3 covers 16 residues. Looked up from germline, CDR1 is SGHAT and CDR2 is FQNNGV. The CDR3 loop is CASRPTGDAYNSPLHF. As DNA, the CDR3 is TGTGCCAGCAGACCGACAGGGGACGCCTATAATTCACCCCTCCACTTT.

This clonotype was detected only a few times. This may arise from a read error, as a much more abundant clone is one base away. The chain is built from TRBV2 and TRBJ2-5; 7 nucleotides match TRBD2. CDR1 is SNHLY and CDR2 is FYNNEI in the germline V gene. J lost 7 bases, V lost 2 bases, and 10 bases had no gene match. CDR3 length equals 15 residues. The CDR3 region is CASSEPGAGRGTQYF. DNA for the CDR3: TGTGCCAGCAGTGAACCAGGCGCAGGGAGGGGGACCCAGTACTTC.

This clonotype came up many times. The V gene is TRBV12-3 or TRBV12-4, the J gene TRBJ1-2, with 7 bases matching TRBD1. V dropped 2 bases and J dropped 0; count of bases not matched to a gene: 3. The CDR3 is 15 amino acids. The CDR3 region is CASSLRGGPNYGYTF. The CDR3 DNA reads as TGTGCCAGCAGTTTAAGAGGGGGCCCTAACTATGGCTACACCTTC.

CDR3 protein: CSARDGYEQYF. Written as DNA, the CDR3 is TGCAGTGCTAGGGACGGCTACGAGCAGTACTTC. The J gene is TRBJ2-7, the V gene TRBV20-1; D is unclear. The CDR3 length is 11 residues. The ends were cut back, 3 bases at V and 3 bases at J, with 6 bases in the middle. CDR1 is DFQATT and CDR2 is SNEGSKA in the germline V gene (reference sequence).

At least ten counts were recorded for this clonotype. This chain uses TRBV7-9 with TRBJ2-7, with TRBD2 matching 11 bases. This CDR3 has 14 residues. After removal of 5 bases from V and 3 bases from J, the junction contained 3 bases not matched to a gene. From germline, CDR1 is SEHNR and CDR2 FQNEAQ (reference sequence). CDR3 sequence reads: CASSAGTSGYEQYF. CDR3 DNA sequence: TGTGCCAGCAGCGCGGGGACTAGCGGCTACGAGCAGTACTTC.

The J gene is TRBJ1-1, the V gene TRBV4-1; TRBD1 matches 7 bases. This CDR3 is built from 12 residues. Germline V gene lookup returns CDR1 MGHRA and CDR2 YSYEKL. Trimming at V came to 4 bases and at J to 10 bases, leaving 6 bases not matched to a gene. In nucleotides, the CDR3 is TGCGCCAGCAGCCCCGTACAGGGGAGAGCTTTCTTT. This encodes CASSPVQGRAFF.

This clonotype was detected many times. The rearrangement uses TRBV5-1 and TRBJ2-3; maybe TRBD2 (5 bases). CDR1 is SGHRS, CDR2 YFSETQ, per germline. The CDR3 has 14 residues. The V end lost 4 bases, the J end lost 5 bases, and 14 bases lay between the germline ends. CDR3 protein: CASSPPLAGDTQYF. CDR3 DNA sequence: TGCGCCAGCAGCCCACCCCTGGCGGGAGATACGCAGTATTTT.

This clonotype was seen more than once but under ten times. V is TRBV18 and J is TRBJ1-6; D call uncertain. Trimming took off 8 bases at V and 0 bases at J, with 11 bases between the two ends. The V gene's germline CDR1 is KGHSH and CDR2 LQKENI. The CDR3 loop spans 15 amino acids. CDR3 region: CASKGTSSYNSPLHF. DNA of the CDR3: TGTGCCAGCAAAGGCACTAGCTCCTATAATTCACCCCTCCACTTT.

This clonotype was counted between two and nine times. CDR3 sequence reads: CSATTPGQWKGNTIYF. The CDR3 DNA is TGCAGTGCTACAACCCCGGGACAGTGGAAAGGAAACACCATATATTTT. J is TRBJ1-3 and V is TRBV20-1, with TRBD1 matching 7 bases. V gave up 4 bases and J gave up 4 bases; unmatched junction bases: 13. The CDR3 is 16 amino acids. CDR1 DFQATT and CDR2 SNEGSKA come from the germline V gene (reference sequence).

The genes are TRBV5-1 and TRBJ2-4; D possibly uses TRBD1 or TRBD2 (5 bases each). The V and J ends lost 0 bases and 3 bases respectively, with 10 bases between them. This CDR3 spans 15 amino acids. In germline, CDR1 is SGHRS, CDR2 YFSETQ. DNA of the CDR3: TGCGCCAGCAGCTTGGGAGGGGCCCGCAAAAACATTCAGTACTTC. Translation: CASSLGGARKNIQYF.

This clonotype appeared many times. The chain couples TRBV5-5 to TRBJ1-2; possibly TRBD1 for D (6 bases). The V gene's germline CDR1 is SGHKS and CDR2 YYEKEE (reference sequence). Trimming shortened V by 4 bases and J by 3 bases, and 19 bases separated the two germline ends. The CDR3 is 16 residues long. The CDR3 region is CASSPPGGQGYYGYTF. CDR3 in DNA: TGTGCCAGCAGCCCCCCGGGGGGGCAGGGGTACTATGGCTACACCTTC. The full variable domain, its missing parts supplied by reference TRBV5-5 and TRBJ1-2, is DAGVTQSPTHLIKTRGQQVTLRCSPISGHKSVSWYQQVLGQGPQFIFQYYEKEERGRGNFPDRFSARQFPNYSSELNVNALLLGDSALYLCASSPPGGQGYYGYTFGSGTRLTVV.

This clonotype has at least ten counts. The J gene is TRBJ1-5, the V gene TRBV30; D is undetermined. Trimming removed 1 base at V and 1 base at J, with 8 bases between. The CDR3 has 14 residues. Per germline, CDR1 GTSNPN and CDR2 SVGIG (reference sequence). CDR3 nucleotides: TGTGCCTGGAGTGCCCTGGAGAGCAATCAGCCCCAGCATTTT. This codes for CAWSALESNQPQHF.

This clonotype has at least ten counts. V usage is TRBV7-2 and J usage is TRBJ2-7; TRBD2 matches at 15 bases. Trimming took 5 bases from V and 7 from J; bases not matched to a gene: 6. The CDR3 runs to 15 residues. In germline, CDR1 is SGHTA, CDR2 FQGNSA. CDR3 sequence reads: CASSPTGLAGGEQYF. CDR3 sequence (DNA): TGTGCCAGCAGCCCGACGGGACTAGCGGGGGGTGAGCAGTACTTC.

V is TRBV27 and J is TRBJ1-1; D unclear. CDR3 size: 19 residues. Germline V gives CDR1 MNHEY, CDR2 SMNVEV (reference sequence). V shed 3 bases and J shed 4 bases, with 27 bases lying between them. CDR3 residues: CASSLYQQNRRAISTEAFF. The DNA for the CDR3 is TGTGCCAGCAGTTTGTACCAACAGAATCGAAGAGCCATTAGCACTGAAGCTTTCTTT.

This clonotype came up many times. The rearrangement links TRBV7-6 to TRBJ2-1; tentatively, D is TRBD1 (5 bases). The CDR3 is 14 residues long. Trimming shortened V by 3 bases and J by 5 bases, and 11 bases separated the two germline ends. Germline-derived CDR1 and CDR2 are SGHVS and FNYEAQ. The CDR3 sequence: CASSFRFRDNEQFF. DNA of the CDR3: TGTGCCAGCAGCTTTAGGTTCAGGGACAATGAGCAGTTCTTC. The full variable domain, in which reference TRBV7-6 and TRBJ2-1 provide the parts outside the CDR3, is GAGVSQSPRYKVTKRGQDVALRCDPISGHVSLYWYRQALGQGPEFLTYFNYEAQQDKSGLPNDRFSAERPEGSISTLTIQRTEQRDSAMYRCASSFRFRDNEQFFGPGTRLTVL.

This clonotype was counted many times. The junction does not match germline at one end; this may be a read error. The chain has TRBV7-8 and TRBJ2-7; perhaps TRBD2 as D (5 bases). This CDR3 contains 16 residues. The germline V gene has CDR1 SGHVS and CDR2 FQNEAQ. The CDR3 loop is CASNLGSSFHSYEQYF. The CDR3 region has the DNA TGTGCCAGCAACTTAGGGTCTAGCTTCCATTCCTACGAGCAGTACTTC.

This clonotype has just a few counts. This chain connects TRBV6-1 to TRBJ1-6; 7 nucleotides match TRBD1. The CDR3 totals 18 residues. CDR1 is MNHNS and CDR2 is SASEGT in the germline V gene. V was clipped by 4 bases and J by 3 bases; unmatched bases: 12. CDR3 DNA sequence: TGTGCCAGCAGTGGCTTAACAGGGGCGGTCCTCTATAATTCACCCCTCCACTTT. Its translation: CASSGLTGAVLYNSPLHF.

The chain carries TRBV6-2 or TRBV6-3 and TRBJ2-7, with D perhaps TRBD1 (5 bases). The CDR3 extends over 13 amino acids. V lost 6 bases and J lost 3, with 12 bases in between. Per germline, CDR1 MNHEY and CDR2 SVGEGT. The DNA for the CDR3 is TGTGCCAGCAGACGGACAATCAGCTACGAGCAGTACTTC. It translates to CASRRTISYEQYF.

To note about this clonotype: The conserved final phenylalanine or tryptophan is absent from the CDR3, which likely points to a read error. The rearrangement joins TRBV5-1 to TRBJ2-7, with TRBD1 matching 10 bases. The V segment lost 2 bases and the J segment 2 bases; nucleotides outside the gene matches: 7. Germline V lookup: CDR1 SGHRS, CDR2 YFSETQ. The CDR3 totals 16 residues. The CDR3 is CASSLHPGQGTYEQYI. The CDR3 DNA reads as TGCGCCAGCAGCTTACACCCGGGACAGGGGACCTACGAGCAGTACATC.

The gene calls are TRBV19 and TRBJ1-2, with D possibly TRBD1 on 6 matching bases. Per the germline V gene, CDR1 is LNHDA and CDR2 is SQIVND (reference sequence). Trimming left V 6 bases short and J 0 bases short, with 14 bases between. There are 15 residues in the CDR3. The CDR3 DNA sequence: TGTGCCAGTAGGGGGGCAGGGGTCGCTAACTATGGCTACACCTTC. This gives the protein CASRGAGVANYGYTF.